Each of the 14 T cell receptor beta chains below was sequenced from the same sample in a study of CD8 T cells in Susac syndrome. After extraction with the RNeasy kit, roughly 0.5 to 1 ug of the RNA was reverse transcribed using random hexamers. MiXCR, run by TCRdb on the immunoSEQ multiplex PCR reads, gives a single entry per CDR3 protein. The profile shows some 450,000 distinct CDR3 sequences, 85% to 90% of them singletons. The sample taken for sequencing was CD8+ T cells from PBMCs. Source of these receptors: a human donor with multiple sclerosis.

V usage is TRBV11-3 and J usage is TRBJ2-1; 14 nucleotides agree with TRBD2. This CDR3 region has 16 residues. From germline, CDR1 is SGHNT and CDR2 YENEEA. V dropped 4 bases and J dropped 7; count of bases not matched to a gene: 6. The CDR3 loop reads CASSYGLAGGMNEQFF. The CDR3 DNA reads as TGTGCCAGCAGCTACGGACTAGCGGGAGGAATGAATGAGCAGTTCTTC.

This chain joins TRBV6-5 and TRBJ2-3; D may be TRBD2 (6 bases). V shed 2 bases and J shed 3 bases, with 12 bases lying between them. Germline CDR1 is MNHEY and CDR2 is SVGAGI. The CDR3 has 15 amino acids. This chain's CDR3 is CASSYRAGSTDTQYF. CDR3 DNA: TGTGCCAGCAGTTACAGGGCGGGGAGTACAGATACGCAGTATTTT.

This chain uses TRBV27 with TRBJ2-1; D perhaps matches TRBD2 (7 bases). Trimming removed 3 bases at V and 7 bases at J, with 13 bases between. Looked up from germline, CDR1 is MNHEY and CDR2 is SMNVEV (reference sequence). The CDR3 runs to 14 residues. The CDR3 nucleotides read TGTGCCAGCAGTTTCGGGGGGCTTGAGAATGAGCAGTTCTTC. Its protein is CASSFGGLENEQFF.

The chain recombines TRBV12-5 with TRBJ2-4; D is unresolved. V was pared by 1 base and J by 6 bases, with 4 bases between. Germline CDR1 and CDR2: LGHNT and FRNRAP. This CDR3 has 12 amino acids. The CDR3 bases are TGTGCTAGTGGTTTGGGAGGAAACATTCAGTACTTC. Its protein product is CASGLGGNIQYF.

CDR3 region: CASSSAGGSNEQYF. Here the CDR3 DNA reads TGCGCCAGCAGCTCCGCAGGGGGAAGCAACGAGCAGTACTTC. This sequence joins TRBV5-1 and TRBJ2-7, with TRBD1 matching over 7 bases. Trimming removed 3 bases from V and 5 bases from J; junction bases left unmatched: 8. This CDR3 has 14 residues. From germline, CDR1 is SGHRS and CDR2 YFSETQ.

The CDR3, as DNA: TGTGCCAGCAGTACTAGAGGAGATACGCAGTATTTT. As protein: CASSTRGDTQYF. The chain combines TRBV27 with TRBJ2-3, with TRBD2 as a possible D gene (5 bases). The V and J ends lost 5 bases and 5 bases respectively, with 8 bases between them. CDR1 is MNHEY, CDR2 SMNVEV, per germline (reference sequence). This CDR3 is 12 amino acids long.

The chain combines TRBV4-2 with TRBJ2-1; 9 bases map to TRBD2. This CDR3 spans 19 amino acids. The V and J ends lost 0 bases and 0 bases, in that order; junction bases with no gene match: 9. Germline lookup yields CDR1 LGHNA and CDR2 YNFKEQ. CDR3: CASSQDPIDSGSSYNEQFF. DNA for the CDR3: TGTGCCAGCAGCCAAGATCCCATAGATAGCGGGAGCTCCTACAATGAGCAGTTCTTC.

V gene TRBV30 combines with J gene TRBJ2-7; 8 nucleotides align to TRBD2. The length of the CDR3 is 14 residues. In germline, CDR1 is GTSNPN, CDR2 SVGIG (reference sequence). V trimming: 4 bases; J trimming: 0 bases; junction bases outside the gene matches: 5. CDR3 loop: CAWKLAGSSYEQYF. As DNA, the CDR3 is TGTGCCTGGAAGCTAGCGGGTAGCTCCTACGAGCAGTACTTC.

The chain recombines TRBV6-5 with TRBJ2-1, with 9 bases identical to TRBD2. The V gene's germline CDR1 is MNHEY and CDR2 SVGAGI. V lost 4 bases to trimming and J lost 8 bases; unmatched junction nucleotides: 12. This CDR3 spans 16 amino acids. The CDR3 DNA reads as TGTGCCAGCAGTTCCTCGCGGGGGGGGCTTTGGGATGAGCAGTTCTTC. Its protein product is CASSSSRGGLWDEQFF.

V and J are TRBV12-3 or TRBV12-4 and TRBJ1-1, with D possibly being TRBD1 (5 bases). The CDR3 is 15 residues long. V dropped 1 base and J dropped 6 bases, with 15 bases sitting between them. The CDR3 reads CASSLGDSKPPEAFF. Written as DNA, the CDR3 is TGTGCCAGCAGTTTAGGAGACAGCAAGCCTCCTGAAGCTTTCTTT.

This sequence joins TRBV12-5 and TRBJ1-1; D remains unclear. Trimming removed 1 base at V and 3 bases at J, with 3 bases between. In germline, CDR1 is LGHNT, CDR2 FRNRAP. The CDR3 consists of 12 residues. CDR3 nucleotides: TGTGCTAGTGGTTTGGGGTACACTGAAGCTTTCTTT. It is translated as CASGLGYTEAFF.

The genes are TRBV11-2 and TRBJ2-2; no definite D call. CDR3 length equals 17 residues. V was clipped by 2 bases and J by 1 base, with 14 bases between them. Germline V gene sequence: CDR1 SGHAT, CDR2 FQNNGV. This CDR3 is CASSLTYGWGNTGELFF. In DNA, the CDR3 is TGTGCCAGCAGCTTAACATACGGGTGGGGGAACACCGGGGAGCTGTTTTTT.

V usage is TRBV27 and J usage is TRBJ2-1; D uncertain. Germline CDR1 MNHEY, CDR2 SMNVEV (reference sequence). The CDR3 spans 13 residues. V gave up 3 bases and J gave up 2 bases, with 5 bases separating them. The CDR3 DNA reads TGTGCCAGCAGTTTTAGAGCCTACAATGAGCAGTTCTTC. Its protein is CASSFRAYNEQFF.

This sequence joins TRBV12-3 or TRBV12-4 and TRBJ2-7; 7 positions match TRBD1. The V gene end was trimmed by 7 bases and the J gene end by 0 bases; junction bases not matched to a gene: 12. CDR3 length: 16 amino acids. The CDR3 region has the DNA TGTGCCAGCACCACCCTAGACAGGGCGAGCTCCTACGAGCAGTACTTC. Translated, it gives CASTTLDRASSYEQYF.